One sample yielded the 17 T cell receptor beta chains listed below, sequenced in a study of blood T cell repertoires in COVID-19. Some clones are missing from TCRdb's copy, which holds only in-frame ones; the method was immunoSEQ multiplex PCR. The sample includes about 65,000 clones, over 70% of them seen just once. The specimen was peripheral blood. The origin of the receptors is a human donor in a cohort sampled during active COVID-19.

Comments on this clone: Just one base apart from a much larger clone, this may be a read error. The CDR3 DNA sequence: TGTGCCAGCAGCCCGGGGACAGGGGGAGAGCAGTACTTC. This sequence encodes CASSPGTGGEQYF. This chain links TRBV11-2 with TRBJ2-7, with 11 bases identical to TRBD1. Losses at the gene ends were 5 bases for V and 7 bases for J; bases not matched to a gene: 4. CDR1 is SGHAT and CDR2 is FQNNGV in the germline V gene. The CDR3 spans 13 residues.

The V call is TRBV28, the J call TRBJ2-1, with 11 bases identical to TRBD2. The germline CDR1 and CDR2 sequences are MDHEN and SYDVKM. Germline trimming cut 4 bases from V and 0 bases from J; bases unmatched to any gene: 14. This CDR3 has 20 amino acids. CDR3 in DNA: TGTGCCAGCAGTTCCTTGGGGCTAGCGGGAGGACCGAGCTCCTACAATGAGCAGTTCTTC. Protein sequence: CASSSLGLAGGPSSYNEQFF.

This sequence joins TRBV30 and TRBJ1-1; no clear D gene. V lost 0 bases to trimming and J lost 3 bases, with 8 bases between them. The CDR3 extends over 13 amino acids. Per the germline V gene, CDR1 is GTSNPN and CDR2 is SVGIG (reference sequence). CDR3 protein: CAWSVLRDTEAFF. The CDR3 DNA sequence: TGTGCCTGGAGTGTACTAAGAGACACTGAAGCTTTCTTT.

The V and J genes are TRBV7-2 and TRBJ2-5; 9 bases agree with TRBD1. The CDR3 runs 15 residues. The junction had 8 bases not matched to a gene; V was cut back by 5 bases and J by 4 bases. The germline gives CDR1 SGHTA, CDR2 FQGNSA. Here the CDR3 reads CASSQGQGGGETQYF. DNA for the CDR3: TGTGCCAGCAGCCAGGGACAGGGAGGGGGAGAGACCCAGTACTTC.

The chain has TRBV6-6 and TRBJ2-1; weak D call: TRBD2 (6 bases). The length of the CDR3 is 13 residues. Germline V gene sequence: CDR1 MNHNY, CDR2 SVGAGI (reference sequence). V lost 2 bases to trimming and J lost 7 bases, with 9 bases between them. The CDR3 nucleotides read TGTGCCAGCAGTTACAGTGCGGGGAATGAGCAGTTCTTC. It codes for CASSYSAGNEQFF.

CDR3 nucleotides: TGTGCCAGTGGACTCTACTACGAGCAGTACTTC. Translating gives CASGLYYEQYF. This sequence joins TRBV12-3 or TRBV12-4 and TRBJ2-7; possible D gene TRBD2, 5 bases. With 9 bases removed from V and 3 bases from J, the gap between germline ends came to 9 bases. The CDR3 is 11 residues long.

The rearrangement joins TRBV19 to TRBJ1-5; D call uncertain. The ends were cut back, 3 bases at V and 3 bases at J, with 6 bases in the middle. The CDR3 consists of 13 residues. Germline V CDR1 and CDR2: LNHDA, SQIVND (reference sequence). CDR3 loop: CASSIRDNQPQHF. CDR3 bases: TGTGCCAGTAGTATCCGGGACAATCAGCCCCAGCATTTT.

The chain uses TRBV13 and TRBJ2-7, with TRBD1 as a possible D gene (5 bases). The V gene's germline CDR1 is PRHDT and CDR2 FYEKMQ (reference sequence). CDR3 length: 15 amino acids. Trimming shortened V by 4 bases and J by 2 bases, and 15 bases separated the two germline ends. Here the CDR3 DNA reads TGTGCCAGCAGCTCCGCCGCGACAGAAACCTACGAGCAGTACTTC. Protein: CASSSAATETYEQYF.

The rearrangement joins TRBV29-1 to TRBJ1-5, with D possibly being TRBD1 (6 bases). This CDR3 spans 13 amino acids. V was clipped by 4 bases and J by 6 bases, with 13 bases between them. CDR1 SQVTM and CDR2 ANQGSEA come from the germline V gene. This CDR3 reads CSVGHRVGQPQHF. The CDR3 bases are TGCAGCGTTGGTCACAGGGTAGGTCAGCCCCAGCATTTT. Filled out from reference TRBV29-1 and TRBJ1-5, the complete variable domain reads SAVISQKPSRDICQRGTSLTIQCQVDSQVTMMFWYRQQPGQSLTLIATANQGSEATYESGFVIDKFPISRPNLTFSTLTVSNMSPEDSSIYLCSVGHRVGQPQHFGDGTRLSIL.

The chain uses TRBV11-2 and TRBJ2-4; a possible D gene is TRBD1 (6 bases). CDR1 SGHAT and CDR2 FQNNGV come from the germline V gene. CDR3 length equals 13 residues. V dropped 0 bases and J dropped 6 bases, with 6 bases sitting between them. The CDR3 is CASSLDRGNIQYF. For the CDR3, the DNA is TGTGCCAGCAGCTTAGACAGGGGAAACATTCAGTACTTC.

This chain joins TRBV5-1 and TRBJ2-7; perhaps TRBD1 as D (6 bases). Trimming stripped 5 bases from V and 2 bases from J, with 14 bases between. The germline gives CDR1 SGHRS, CDR2 YFSETQ. This CDR3 is 14 amino acids long. The CDR3 DNA follows: TGCGCCAGCAGTCCCCACAGGGCCCCCTACGAGCAGTACTTC. It translates to CASSPHRAPYEQYF.

This chain joins TRBV27 and TRBJ1-1; D call uncertain. Per germline, CDR1 MNHEY and CDR2 SMNVEV (reference sequence). The CDR3 length is 13 residues. The CDR3 nucleotides read TGTGACAAGGAGGGAAAGTTTTACACTGAAGCTTTCTTT. Protein product: CDKEGKFYTEAFF.

This chain links TRBV6-4 with TRBJ1-6, with no clear D. Germline CDR1 and CDR2: MRHNA and SNTAGT. This CDR3 comprises 13 residues. The V end was cut by 4 bases, the J end by 8 bases, with 9 bases between. The chain's CDR3 is CASSVEEDSPLHF. CDR3 nucleotides: TGTGCCAGCAGTGTAGAGGAGGATTCACCCCTCCACTTT.

V usage is TRBV13 and J usage is TRBJ2-7; 8 nucleotides match TRBD1. Germline CDR1 PRHDT, CDR2 FYEKMQ (reference sequence). The CDR3 sequence is 15 residues long. V was pared by 1 base and J by 2 bases, with 4 bases of the junction left unmatched. The CDR3 nucleotides read TGTGCCAGCAGCTTAGAGAACAGGGGGACCTACGAGCAGTACTTC. This gives the protein CASSLENRGTYEQYF.

This chain joins TRBV5-4 and TRBJ2-1; possible D gene TRBD1, 6 bases. Trimming took 4 bases from V and 0 from J, leaving 14 bases between them. Germline loops: CDR1 SGHNT, CDR2 YYREEE (reference sequence). CDR3 size: 16 residues. CDR3 nucleotide sequence: TGTGCCAGCAGCCGGGGACAAACTTACTCCTACAATGAGCAGTTCTTC. As protein: CASSRGQTYSYNEQFF.

The chain combines TRBV19 with TRBJ2-2, with 7 bases that match TRBD2. The V segment lost 7 bases and the J segment 1 base; nucleotides outside the gene matches: 3. CDR1 and CDR2 (germline): LNHDA, SQIVND (reference sequence). This CDR3 is built from 14 residues. The CDR3 DNA follows: TGTGCCAGTAAGGCTAGCGGGAACACCGGGGAGCTGTTTTTT. Protein: CASKASGNTGELFF.

The chain combines TRBV5-1 with TRBJ2-7; 9 nucleotides line up with TRBD1. The CDR3 has 16 amino acids. Germline V lookup: CDR1 SGHRS, CDR2 YFSETQ. The ends lost 0 bases at V and 1 base at J; junction bases unmatched: 5. CDR3 coding DNA: TGCGCCAGCAGCTTGGACGGACAGGGGATATCCTACGAGCAGTACTTC. This sequence encodes CASSLDGQGISYEQYF. The whole variable domain, filled in from reference TRBV5-1 and TRBJ2-7, reads KAGVTQTPRYLIKTRGQQVTLSCSPISGHRSVSWYQQTPGQGLQFLFEYFSETQRNKGNFPGRFSGRQFSNSRSEMNVSTLELGDSALYLCASSLDGQGISYEQYFGPGTRLTVT.